This T cell receptor beta chain was sequenced in a study of memory CD4+ T cells and cytomegalovirus serostatus (dated by TCRdb to the late 2010s). Notes on the research overall: The cohort comprised 33 healthy Belgian adults, 9 CMV seropositive and some 24 CMV seronegative. The study sequenced CD4+ memory TCRbeta repertoires of a Belgian cohort with known cytomegalovirus serostatus to replicate a published TCR-based CMV serostatus classifier.

What the work shows at the level of the full study, not this receptor alone: Among the roughly 160 previously reported CMV-associated TCRbeta sequences, over 65 showed up in the CD4+ memory repertoires, with each one found in between one and five individuals. The original-framework classifier achieved a median bootstrapped AUC of about 0.94 with a 95% CI of 0.76-1.00 on the Belgian cohort. For predicting CMV serostatus, the median bootstrapped AUC was about 0.95 using the original framework and approximately 0.9 using a US-trained random forest. The results were read as suggesting that the CMV-associated TCR signature is, for the most part, present in the CD4+ memory repertoire. Only CD4+CD45RO+ memory cells were sequenced, in contrast to the original study, in which naive and memory CD4+ and CD8+ populations were covered.

The Quick-DNA Microprep Kit was used to extract genomic DNA from the sorted cells. Amplification of TCRbeta DNA was done with the immunoSEQ hsTCRbeta kit, following the protocol from the manufacturer. An Illumina MiSeq instrument was used to sequence the TCRbeta libraries. The source study handled its data this way. Once out-of-frame sequences had been removed, 2,200,000 or so distinct TCRbeta sequences were left, which works out to an average of about 66,813 per individual. Each individual was scored by the count of about 150 previously reported CMV-associated TCRbeta sequences and the total productive distinct TCRbeta count. A beta-binomial model was reimplemented in Python, and scikit-learn random forests with default parameters were trained on US cohort data. Classifier performance on the Belgian cohort was reported as the median AUC with percentile confidence intervals calculated over 10,000 bootstrap iterations. TCRdb provides this immuneACCESS table in a form limited to in-frame rearrangements. Some clones are lacking; in checked studies, under half of them reflect an unresolved V gene, and why the rest are absent is not known. V and J calls and clone size are those listed in that table; D and trimming were worked out from the DNA. This sample is represented by 40,000 to 50,000 clones; roughly 72% of them were singletons. The ten largest clones add up to more than 0.95% of the sample.

A FACSAria II was used to sort memory CD4+ T cells, defined as single viable CD3+CD4+CD8-CD45RO+ cells. To determine CMV serostatus, a Roche Elecsys assay was used that detects serum IgG against CMV pp150, pp28, p38 and p52. Following thawing, total CD4+ T cells were enriched through positive selection using CD4 magnetic microbeads. The samples came from a different study that was designed specifically to examine the CD4+ T cell memory repertoire. Peripheral blood mononuclear cells were isolated and cryopreserved according to standard operating procedures, and serum was stored at -80 degrees C. The staining relied on CD3-PerCP (BW264/56), CD4-APC (RPA-T4), CD45RO-PE (UCHT1) and CD8-Pacific Orange (3B5) antibodies, and Sytox blue was used to exclude non-viable cells. From the germline V gene, CDR1 is SGHRS and CDR2 is YFSETQ. From the cysteine up to the phenylalanine, the CDR3 has a length of 13 residues. Only CDR3 DNA remains: 39 bases, in frame from the first base. Cut back by 0 bases and 0 bases, the V and J ends lie 4 bases apart.

Note on this clone: It lacks a known antigen. No base quality values were provided; no much bigger clone lies one nucleotide off.

The receptor was isolated from an adult in good health and CMV-seropositive. Sequenced: memory CD4+ T cells from blood. The sequence links TRBV5-1 to TRBJ2-7; no confident D gene assignment can be made. The CDR3 loop reads CASSLVLSYEQYF. The sequence in DNA is TGCGCCAGCAGCTTGGTCCTCTCCTACGAGCAGTACTTC.